The clone carrying this TCR beta chain appeared once. One junction end does not reproduce the germline sequence, and a read error may be involved. This sample was included in a study of tumor-infiltrating lymphocytes in glioblastoma multiforme. TCRB libraries came from RNA via three nested multiplex PCR rounds. A C-beta primer primed TCRB cDNA from roughly 0.51 ug RNA. TCRdb used MiXCR to reprocess the multiplex PCR reads, holding one entry per CDR3 protein. The top ten clones hold around 29% of a sample with around 10,000 distinct CDR3 sequences, 66% of them seen once. CDR1 ENHRY and CDR2 SYGVKD come from the germline V gene. There are 13 residues in the CDR3.

The receptor was isolated from a male donor with glioblastoma. Sequenced sample: brain tumor tissue. This chain links TRBV10-3 with TRBJ2-1; 9 nucleotides line up with TRBD2. CDR3 bases: TGTGCCGTCAGTGATGGGACTAGCAGTGAGCAGTTCTTC. Amino acid sequence: CAVSDGTSSEQFF.